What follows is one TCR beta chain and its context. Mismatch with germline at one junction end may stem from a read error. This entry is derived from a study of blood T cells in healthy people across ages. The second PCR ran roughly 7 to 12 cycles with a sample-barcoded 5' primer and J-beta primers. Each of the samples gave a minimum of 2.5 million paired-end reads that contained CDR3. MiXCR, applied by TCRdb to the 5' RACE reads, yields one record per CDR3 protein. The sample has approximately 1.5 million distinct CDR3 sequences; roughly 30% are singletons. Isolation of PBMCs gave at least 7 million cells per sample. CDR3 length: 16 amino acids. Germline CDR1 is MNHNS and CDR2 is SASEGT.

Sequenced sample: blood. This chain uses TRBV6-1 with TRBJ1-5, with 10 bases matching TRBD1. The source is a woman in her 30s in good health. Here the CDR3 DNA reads TGTGCTAGCAGTGCTTTTAGACAGGGGGCGAATCAGCCCCAGCATTTT. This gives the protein CASSAFRQGANQPQHF.